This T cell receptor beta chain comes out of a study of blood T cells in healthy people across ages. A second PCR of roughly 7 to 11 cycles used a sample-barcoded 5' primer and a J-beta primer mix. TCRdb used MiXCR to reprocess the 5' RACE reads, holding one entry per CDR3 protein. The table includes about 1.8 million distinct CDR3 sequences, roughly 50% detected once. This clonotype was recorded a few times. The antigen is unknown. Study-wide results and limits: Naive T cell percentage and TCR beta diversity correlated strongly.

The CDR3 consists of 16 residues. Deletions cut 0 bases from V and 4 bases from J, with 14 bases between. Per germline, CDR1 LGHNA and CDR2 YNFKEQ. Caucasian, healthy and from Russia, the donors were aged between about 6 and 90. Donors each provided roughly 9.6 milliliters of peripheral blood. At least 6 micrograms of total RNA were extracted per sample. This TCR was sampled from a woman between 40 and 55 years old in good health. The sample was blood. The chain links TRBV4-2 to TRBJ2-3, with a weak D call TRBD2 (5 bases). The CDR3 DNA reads TGTGCCAGCAGCCAAGACTCAAGGGAGAGAGCAGATACGCAGTATTTT. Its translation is CASSQDSRERADTQYF.